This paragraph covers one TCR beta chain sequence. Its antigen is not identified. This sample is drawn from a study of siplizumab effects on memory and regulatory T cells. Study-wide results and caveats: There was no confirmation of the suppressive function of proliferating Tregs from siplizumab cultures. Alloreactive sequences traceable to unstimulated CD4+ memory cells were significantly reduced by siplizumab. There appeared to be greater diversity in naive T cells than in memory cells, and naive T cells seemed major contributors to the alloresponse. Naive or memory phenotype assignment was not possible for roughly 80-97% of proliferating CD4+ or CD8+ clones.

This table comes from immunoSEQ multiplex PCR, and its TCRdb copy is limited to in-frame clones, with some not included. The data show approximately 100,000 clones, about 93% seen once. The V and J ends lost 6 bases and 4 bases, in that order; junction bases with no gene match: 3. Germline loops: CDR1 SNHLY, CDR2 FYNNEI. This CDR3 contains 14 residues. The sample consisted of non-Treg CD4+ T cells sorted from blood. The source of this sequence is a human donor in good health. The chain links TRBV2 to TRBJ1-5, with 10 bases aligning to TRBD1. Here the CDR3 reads CASRGTGANQPQHF. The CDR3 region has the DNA TGTGCCAGCAGAGGGACAGGGGCAAATCAGCCCCAGCATTTT.